This entry is about one TCR beta chain. This sample was taken from a study of blood T cell repertoires in COVID-19. Per the study methods: Amplification with reference gene primers provided the estimates of nucleated cell counts. The assay was immunoSEQ multiplex PCR, and TCRdb's table has in-frame clones only and misses some. D and trimming were read from the DNA, whereas the V and J calls and clone size are those reported in that table. The data show approximately 220,000 clones, about 87% seen once. The TCR comes from a man aged 30-40 years who had recovered from COVID-19. The specimen was PBMCs or T cells enriched from blood (not recorded which).

Written as DNA, the CDR3 is TGTGCCAGCAGCATGAGGACTAGCGGGCATCTGCAAGAGACCCAGTACTTC. As protein: CASSMRTSGHLQETQYF. J is TRBJ2-5 and V is TRBV7-2; 11 nucleotides agree with TRBD2. Trimming at V came to 5 bases and at J to 2 bases, leaving 10 bases not matched to a gene. Germline V gives CDR1 SGHTA, CDR2 FQGNSA. This CDR3 is 17 amino acids long.